Shown below are 4 T cell receptor beta chains from a single sample sequenced in a study of shared clonotypes between healthy human individuals. Clones were sequenced by immunoSEQ multiplex PCR, and TCRdb holds only the in-frame ones, with some missing. The sample lists 550,000 to 750,000 clones; about 91% were seen once. CD8 cells classed as naive were CD45RO-negative and positively selected for CCR7, excluding terminally differentiated effector memory CD45RA+ cells. Sequencing was performed on naive CD8+ T cells sorted from blood. The receptors were sampled from a young man in good health.

The rearrangement links TRBV5-4 to TRBJ2-7; D possibly matches TRBD1 or TRBD2 (5 bases each). V shed 4 bases and J shed 7 bases, with 12 bases lying between them. This CDR3 comprises 12 residues. Germline V gene data show CDR1 as SGHNT and CDR2 as YYREEE (reference sequence). DNA of the CDR3: TGTGCCAGCAGCGCCTCGTGGGGGGAGCAGTACTTC. This gives the protein CASSASWGEQYF.

This chain uses TRBV10-3 with TRBJ2-7; 8 positions agree with TRBD2. The J segment lost 0 bases and the V segment lost 8 bases, leaving 12 bases of the junction unmatched. This CDR3 is built from 16 residues. Germline V lookup: CDR1 ENHRY, CDR2 SYGVKD. The CDR3 loop is CAIGGVREGSSYEQYF. In nucleotides, the CDR3 is TGTGCCATCGGGGGCGTACGGGAGGGGAGCTCCTACGAGCAGTACTTC.

This clone was detected once. The V and J genes are TRBV7-5 and TRBJ2-2; no check of the table's D call, TRBD2, against the DNA was made. TRBV7-5 is marked as a pseudogene. CDR3 size: 17 residues. The CDR3 bases are TGTGTCAGACCCCGGAGACTAGCGGGAGAATGTACCGGGGAGCTGTTTTTT. Translation gives CVRPRRLAGECTGELFF.

As to this clone: One base away lies a much larger clone, so this may be a sequencing read error. J is TRBJ2-1 and V is TRBV27; 7 bases line up with TRBD2. Trimming removed 6 bases from V and 5 bases from J; junction bases left unmatched: 4. Germline V gene data show CDR1 as MNHEY and CDR2 as SMNVEV (reference sequence). The CDR3 extends over 13 amino acids. CDR3 residues: CASSLTSNNEQFF. For the CDR3, the DNA is TGTGCCAGCAGCCTGACTAGCAACAATGAGCAGTTCTTC.